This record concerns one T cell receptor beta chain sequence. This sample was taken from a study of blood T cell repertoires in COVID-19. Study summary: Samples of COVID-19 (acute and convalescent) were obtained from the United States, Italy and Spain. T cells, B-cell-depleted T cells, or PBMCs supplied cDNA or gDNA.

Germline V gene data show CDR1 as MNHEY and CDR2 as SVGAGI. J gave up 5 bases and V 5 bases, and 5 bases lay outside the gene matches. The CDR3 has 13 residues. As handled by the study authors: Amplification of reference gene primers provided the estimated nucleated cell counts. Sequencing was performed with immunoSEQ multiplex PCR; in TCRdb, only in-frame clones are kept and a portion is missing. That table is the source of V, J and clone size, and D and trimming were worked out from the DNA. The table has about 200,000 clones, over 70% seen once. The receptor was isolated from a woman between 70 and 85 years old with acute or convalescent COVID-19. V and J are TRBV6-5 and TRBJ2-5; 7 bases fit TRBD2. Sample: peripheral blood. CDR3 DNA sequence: TGTGCCAGCAGTCGAGCGGGAACTGAGACCCAGTACTTC. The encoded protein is CASSRAGTETQYF.